The sequence of this TCR beta chain was determined in a study of cytomegalovirus exposure and HLA in healthy donors. Background on the study: Caucasian-associated ancestry cluster membership applied to about four fifths of several hundred genotyped donors.

V lost 7 bases to trimming and J lost 0 bases, with 18 bases between them. CDR3 length equals 15 residues. Germline values: CDR1 SQVTM, CDR2 ANQGSEA. Findings of the study overall: A later analysis by the authors found several of the most significant clusters apparently linked to common viral pathogens. According to a later analysis, most TCR beta chains associated with CMV appeared HLA-restricted. DRB1 had the most TCR associations and HLA-C the fewest, a later analysis found, with rates varying by HLA locus.

With regard to this clone: Its cognate antigen is unknown.

Primers included in the PCR were 60 Vbeta and 13 Jbeta primers. The table came from immunoSEQ multiplex PCR; TCRdb's copy has only in-frame clones and leaves some out. There are some 200,000 clones in the sample; about 78% occur only once, and roughly 3% lies in the top ten. Sequencing used PBMCs. The chain carries TRBV29-1 and TRBJ1-2, with D possibly matching TRBD1 (6 bases). This receptor was identified in a woman aged 25 to 39 in good health and CMV-seronegative. The CDR3 loop is CSAYRVEASNYGYTF. The CDR3 DNA reads TGCAGCGCTTACAGGGTGGAGGCTTCTAACTATGGCTACACCTTC.